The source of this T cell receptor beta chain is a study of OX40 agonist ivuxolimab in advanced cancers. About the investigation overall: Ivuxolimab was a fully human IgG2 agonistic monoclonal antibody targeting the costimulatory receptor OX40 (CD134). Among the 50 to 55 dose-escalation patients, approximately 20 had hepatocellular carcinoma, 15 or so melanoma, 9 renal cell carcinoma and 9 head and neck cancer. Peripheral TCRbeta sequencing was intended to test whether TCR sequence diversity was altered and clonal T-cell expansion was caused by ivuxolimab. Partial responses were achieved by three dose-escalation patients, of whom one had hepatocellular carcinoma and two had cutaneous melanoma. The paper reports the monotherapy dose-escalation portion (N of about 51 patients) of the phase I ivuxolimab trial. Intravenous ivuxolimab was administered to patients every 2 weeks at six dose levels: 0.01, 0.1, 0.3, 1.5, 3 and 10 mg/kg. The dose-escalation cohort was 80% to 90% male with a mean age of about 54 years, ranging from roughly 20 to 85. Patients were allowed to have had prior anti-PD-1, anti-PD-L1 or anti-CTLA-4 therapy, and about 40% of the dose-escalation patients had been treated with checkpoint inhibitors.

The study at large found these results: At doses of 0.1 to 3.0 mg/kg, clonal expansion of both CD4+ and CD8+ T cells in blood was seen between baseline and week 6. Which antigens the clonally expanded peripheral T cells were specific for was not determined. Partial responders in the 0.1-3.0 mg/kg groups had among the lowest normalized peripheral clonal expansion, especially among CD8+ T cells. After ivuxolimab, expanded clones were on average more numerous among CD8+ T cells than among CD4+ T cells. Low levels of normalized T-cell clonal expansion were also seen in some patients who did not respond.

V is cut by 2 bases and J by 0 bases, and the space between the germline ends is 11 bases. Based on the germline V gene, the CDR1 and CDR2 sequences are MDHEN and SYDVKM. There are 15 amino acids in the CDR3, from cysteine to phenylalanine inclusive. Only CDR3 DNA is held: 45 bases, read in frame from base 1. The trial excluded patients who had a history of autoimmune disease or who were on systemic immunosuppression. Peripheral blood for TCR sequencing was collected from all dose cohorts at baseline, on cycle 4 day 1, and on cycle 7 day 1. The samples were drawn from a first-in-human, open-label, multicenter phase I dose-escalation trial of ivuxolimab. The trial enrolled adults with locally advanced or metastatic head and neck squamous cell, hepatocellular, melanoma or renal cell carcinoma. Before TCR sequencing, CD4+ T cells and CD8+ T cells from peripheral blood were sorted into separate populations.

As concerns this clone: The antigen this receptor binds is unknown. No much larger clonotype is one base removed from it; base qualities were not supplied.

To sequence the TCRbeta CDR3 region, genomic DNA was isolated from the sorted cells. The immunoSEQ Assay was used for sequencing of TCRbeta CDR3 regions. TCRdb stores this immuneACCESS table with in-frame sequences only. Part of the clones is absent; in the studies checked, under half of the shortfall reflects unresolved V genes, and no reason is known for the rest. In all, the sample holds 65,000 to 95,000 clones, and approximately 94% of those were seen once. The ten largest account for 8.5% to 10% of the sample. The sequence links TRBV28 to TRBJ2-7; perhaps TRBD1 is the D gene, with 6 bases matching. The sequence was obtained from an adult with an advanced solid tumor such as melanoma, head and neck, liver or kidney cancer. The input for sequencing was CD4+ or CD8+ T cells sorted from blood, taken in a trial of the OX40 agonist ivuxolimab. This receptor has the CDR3 CASSLIAGDSYEQYF. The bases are TGTGCCAGCAGTTTAATAGCAGGGGACTCCTACGAGCAGTACTTC.